This TCR beta chain was recovered during a study of cytomegalovirus exposure and HLA in healthy donors. As regards this clone: The target antigen is unknown.

The CDR3 totals 16 residues. The ends lost 5 bases at V and 4 bases at J; junction bases unmatched: 11. Per the germline V gene, CDR1 is SGHVS and CDR2 is FQNEAQ. The PCR ran on 60 Vbeta and 13 Jbeta primers. Sequenced by immunoSEQ multiplex PCR; TCRdb stores in-frame clones only, minus some. The sample contains 150,000 to 200,000 clones, 79% of which appear only once. General study results and limits: Follow-up analysis found HLA locus-dependent TCR association rates, highest for DRB1 and lowest for HLA-C. Researchers reported in a later analysis that a missense DCLRE1C variant was tied to TCR beta V- and J-gene trimming. The later analysis indicated that the majority of CMV-associated TCR beta chains appeared HLA-restricted. Reportedly, cytomegalovirus status was diagnosed with high sensitivity and specificity.

The TCR comes from a woman in her forties or fifties in good health and CMV-seronegative. The sequencing input was PBMCs. The J gene is TRBJ1-1, the V gene TRBV7-8, with TRBD1 identical over 9 bases. The CDR3 reads CASSQKLGQGSTEAFF. CDR3 DNA: TGTGCCAGCAGCCAGAAGCTAGGACAGGGGTCCACTGAAGCTTTCTTT.